The rows below give T cell receptor beta chains drawn from one sample of a study of Graves' ophthalmopathy and Graves' hyperthyroidism. Using its own MiXCR run on the multiplex PCR reads, TCRdb lists one record per CDR3 protein. The sample lists almost 750,000 distinct CDR3 sequences; roughly two fifths were seen once. The sequenced sample was peripheral blood. The receptors were gathered from an adult man with Graves' ophthalmopathy. The CDR3 runs from the conserved cysteine through the conserved F or W. D genes are given only for firm matches. Clone sizes are given selectively: once, few, many, or a class where the clone is expanded.

-	-	TRBV12-3/TRBV12-4	15	TRBJ1-1	TGTGCCAGCAGTTTAGTAGTGACGGCGGTGCAAGAAGCTTTCTTT	CASSLVVTAVQEAFF
TRBD1	many	TRBV7-9	15	TRBJ2-7	TGTGCCAGCAGCTCAACAGGGACAGGGGGCGACGAGCAGTACTTC	CASSSTGTGGDEQYF
TRBD2	-	TRBV24-1	14	TRBJ2-3	TGTGCCACCAGTACTAGCGGACGCACAGATACGCAGTATTTT	CATSTSGRTDTQYF
-	-	TRBV9	16	TRBJ1-6	TGTGCCAGCAGTTACCCGATGCAGGGCTTTCATTCACCCCTCCACTTT	CASSYPMQGFHSPLHF
TRBD1	few	TRBV20-1	13	TRBJ1-5	TGCAGTGCTGGCACAGGGGGCGGGCAGCCCCAGCATTTT	CSAGTGGGQPQHF
-	few	TRBV7-9	14	TRBJ1-2	TGTGCCAGCAGCCCCCCCGGAGTACTCCATGGCTACACCTTC	CASSPPGVLHGYTF
TRBD1	-	TRBV15	17	TRBJ2-5	TGTGCCACCAGCAACGTAATGCGGAGCGGGACAGGGGAGACCCAGTACTTC	CATSNVMRSGTGETQYF
-	many	TRBV7-9	14	TRBJ1-2	TGTGCCAGCTCGCGCGGGCAGGAAGGTTCTGGCTACACCTTC	CASSRGQEGSGYTF
TRBD1	-	TRBV24-1	14	TRBJ1-5	TGTGCCAGCAGAGGGACAGGGAATACTCAGCCCCAGCATTTT	CASRGTGNTQPQHF
TRBD1	-	TRBV20-1	13	TRBJ1-2	TGCGGTGCTAGCGGAGGGACAGGCGGCGGCTACACCTTC	CGASGGTGGGYTF
TRBD1	many	TRBV20-1	16	TRBJ1-6	TGCAGTGCTAGAGATCGGATTGGGACAGGGCCTGCACCCCTCCACTTT	CSARDRIGTGPAPLHF
-	-	TRBV2	15	TRBJ1-6	TGTGCCAGCAGGTCCGGGACAAATTATAATTCACCCCTCCACTTT	CASRSGTNYNSPLHF
TRBD1	-	TRBV7-9	16	TRBJ1-3	TGTGCCAGCAGCTCCCAAGACAGGGTATCTGGAAACACCATATATTTT	CASSSQDRVSGNTIYF
-	many	TRBV7-7	13	TRBJ2-7	TGTGCTAGCAGCCCCCTGGACGGGTACGAGCAGTACTTC	CASSPLDGYEQYF
-	-	TRBV29-1	15	TRBJ2-7	TGCAGCGTTGAAGAGGCGAAGGGGAATTCCTACGAGCAGTACTTC	CSVEEAKGNSYEQYF
TRBD1	-	TRBV2	15	TRBJ2-5	TGTGCCAGCAGGGCGGACAGGGATCCCTATCAGCCCCAGTACTTC	CASRADRDPYQPQYF
-	-	TRBV10-3	14	TRBJ1-6	TGTGCCAGCAACCAAGGGAGGCCGGATTCACCCCTCCACTTT	CASNQGRPDSPLHF
TRBD2	-	TRBV2	15	TRBJ2-5	TGTGCCAGCAGTTCTTCTAGCGGATACCAAGAGACCCAGTACTTC	CASSSSSGYQETQYF
-	-	TRBV5-4	15	TRBJ2-2	TGTGCCAGCAGCTTGGCCGCAGGGGTACCCGGGGAGCTGTTTTTT	CASSLAAGVPGELFF
-	-	TRBV10-3	13	TRBJ1-5	TGTGCCATCTCCGGGACATTCAATCAGCCCCAGCATTTT	CAISGTFNQPQHF
TRBD2	-	TRBV12-3/TRBV12-4	18	TRBJ2-2	TGTGCCAGCACCCCTTGGGCTAGCGGGTATACGAACACCGGGGAGCTGTTTTTT	CASTPWASGYTNTGELFF
TRBD1	once	TRBV19	15	TRBJ1-1	TGTGCCAGTAGTACCTCCGACAGGGGAAACACTGAAGCTTTCTTT	CASSTSDRGNTEAFF
-	few	TRBV7-9	13	TRBJ1-6	TGTGCCAGCAGCTTGGAGCTAAATTCACCCCTCCACTTT	CASSLELNSPLHF
TRBD2	many	TRBV7-9	14	TRBJ2-7	TGTGCCAGCAGCTTCGGGGGGAACTCCTACGAGCAGTACTTC	CASSFGGNSYEQYF
-	few	TRBV7-2	17	TRBJ1-5	TGTGCCAGCAGCTTGGCAGGGAGGCTTAAGATCGATCAGCCCCAGCATTTT	CASSLAGRLKIDQPQHF
-	-	TRBV25-1	15	TRBJ1-4	TGTGCCAGCAGTGAGAGGAAAGGCAGAGGGGAAAAACTGTTTTTT	CASSERKGRGEKLFF
-	-	TRBV20-1	14	TRBJ1-2	TGCAGTGCTAGAGGATTCGGCGGGAACTATGGCTACACCTTC	CSARGFGGNYGYTF
-	few	TRBV5-1	18	TRBJ2-7	TGCGCCAGCAGCTTGGTGGCCAACGGCAAAGGGGAATACTACGAGCAGTACTTC	CASSLVANGKGEYYEQYF
TRBD1	-	TRBV20-1	16	TRBJ2-7	TGCAGTGCTAGGGGACAGGGGGCTGGGGCCTCCTACGAGCAGTACTTC	CSARGQGAGASYEQYF
-	few	TRBV19	15	TRBJ2-7	TGTGCCAGTAGTATCGACCTGGGAGGTGGCTACGAGCAGTACTTC	CASSIDLGGGYEQYF
-	-	TRBV7-9	15	TRBJ2-5	TGTGCCAGCAGCTTTTCCGGGACGGACCAAGAGACCCAGTACTTC	CASSFSGTDQETQYF
-	many	TRBV19	14	TRBJ1-2	TGTGCCAGTAAGGGAAACAGGGTGGACTATGGCTACACCTTC	CASKGNRVDYGYTF
TRBD2	once	TRBV20-1	14	TRBJ2-5	TGCAGTGCTCTTAGCGGGAGGGGCCAAGAGACCCAGTACTTC	CSALSGRGQETQYF
-	-	TRBV9	13	TRBJ1-1	TGTGCCAGCAGTCTCAGGGCGAACACTGAAGCTTCCTTT	CASSLRANTEASF
TRBD1	few	TRBV7-2	17	TRBJ2-2	TGTGCCAGCAGCCCACGGGGGGGGACAGGGGGCACCGGGGAGCTGTTTTTT	CASSPRGGTGGTGELFF
-	many	TRBV7-9	13	TRBJ1-1	TGTGCCAGCAGCTTAATAATGGGCACTGAAGCTTTCTTT	CASSLIMGTEAFF
TRBD1	-	TRBV20-1	18	TRBJ1-2	TGCAGTGCTAGAGATAGAGGACAGGGGGACCCGAGGAACTATGGCTACACCTTC	CSARDRGQGDPRNYGYTF
-	few	TRBV7-6	15	TRBJ1-3	TGTGCCAGCAGCTCAACAGGGTTTATTGGAAACACCATATATTTT	CASSSTGFIGNTIYF
TRBD1	-	TRBV2	16	TRBJ1-6	TGTGCCAGCAGCTTCGGACAGGGGGTTTATAATTCACCCCTCCACTTT	CASSFGQGVYNSPLHF
TRBD1	-	TRBV10-3	15	TRBJ1-2	TGTGCCACCGCAACCCGGGACAGGGCAGGGGATGGCTACACCTTC	CATATRDRAGDGYTF
TRBD2	-	TRBV7-8	18	TRBJ2-5	TGTGCCAGCAGCCTACGAGAGGCTAGCGGTGGTGCGGGGGAGACCCAGTACTTC	CASSLREASGGAGETQYF
TRBD1	few	TRBV6-5	13	TRBJ1-2	TGTGCCAGCAGCCAGGGACAGCAGTATGGCTACACCTTC	CASSQGQQYGYTF
-	many	TRBV2	17	TRBJ1-6	TGTGCCAGCAGTCGCGTAGACAAGGGATTTGAGAATTCACCCCTCCACTTT	CASSRVDKGFENSPLHF
-	many	TRBV20-1	12	TRBJ1-5	TGCAGTGCTAGGAGGCTGGATAAGCCCCAGCATTTT	CSARRLDKPQHF